The clone carrying this T cell receptor (beta chain) was detected once. Its antigen is unidentified. This entry belongs to a study of long-term antiretroviral therapy in people with HIV. Study-wide findings and caveats: Pre-ART expanded clones dominated the repertoire at every time point.

Germline-derived CDR1 and CDR2 are MDHEN and SYDVKM. The CDR3 runs to 16 residues. Researchers report immunoSEQ v3.0 was run at survey level. Sequenced by immunoSEQ multiplex PCR; TCRdb stores in-frame clones only, minus some. The table shows 42,000 or so clones, with less than 90% occurring only once. This clonotype originated in a woman aged 50 to 65 with HIV. The rearrangement joins TRBV28 to TRBJ2-5, with 8 bases that match TRBD1. The end of the DNA aligns better with TRBJ2-7, so the J call may be wrong. The specimen was unsorted PBMCs, collected 1.2 years after starting antiretroviral therapy. The CDR3 spells CASSSPSRGLSYEQYF. CDR3 in DNA: TGTGCCAGCAGTTCCCCTTCCAGGGGGCTTAGTTACGAGCAGTACTTC.